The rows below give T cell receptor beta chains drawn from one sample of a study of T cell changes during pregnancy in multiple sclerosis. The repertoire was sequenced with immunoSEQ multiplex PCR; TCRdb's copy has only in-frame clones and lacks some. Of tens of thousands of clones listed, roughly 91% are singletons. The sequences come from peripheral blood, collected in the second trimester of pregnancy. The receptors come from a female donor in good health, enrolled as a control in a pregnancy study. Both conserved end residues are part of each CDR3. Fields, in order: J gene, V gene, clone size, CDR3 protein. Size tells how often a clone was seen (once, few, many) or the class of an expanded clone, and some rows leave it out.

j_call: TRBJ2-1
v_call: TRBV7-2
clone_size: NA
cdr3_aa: CASSLARTKQFF

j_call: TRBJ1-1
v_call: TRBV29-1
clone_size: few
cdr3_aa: CSARTGLNTEAFF

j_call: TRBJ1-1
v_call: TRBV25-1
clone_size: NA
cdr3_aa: CASKETGKTTEAFF

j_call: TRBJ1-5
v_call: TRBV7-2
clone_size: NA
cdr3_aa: CASSSGQGLTPQHF

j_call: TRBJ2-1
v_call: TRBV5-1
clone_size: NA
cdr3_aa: CASSLSSVGGYNEQFF

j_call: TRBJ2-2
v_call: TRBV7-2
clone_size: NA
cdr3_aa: CASSLGRGQGTGELFF

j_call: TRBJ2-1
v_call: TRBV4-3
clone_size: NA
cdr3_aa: CASSQDWPAGGLNEQFF

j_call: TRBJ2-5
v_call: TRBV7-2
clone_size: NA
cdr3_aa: CASSLGVLSGRQETQYF

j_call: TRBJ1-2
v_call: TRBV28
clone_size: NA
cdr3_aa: CASSQPGQVFYTF

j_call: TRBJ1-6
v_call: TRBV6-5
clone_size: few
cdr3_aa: CASSYLSRGNSPLHF

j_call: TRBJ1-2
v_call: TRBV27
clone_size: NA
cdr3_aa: CASSPRDTLITNYGYTF

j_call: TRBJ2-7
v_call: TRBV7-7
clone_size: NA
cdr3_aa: CASSLGLSYEQYF

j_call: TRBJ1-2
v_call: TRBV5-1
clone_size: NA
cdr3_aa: CASSSGLGYTF

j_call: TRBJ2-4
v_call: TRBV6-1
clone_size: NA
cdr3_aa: CASSATGGLAKNIQYF

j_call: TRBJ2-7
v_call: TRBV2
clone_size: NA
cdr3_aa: CASRGTSGSGEQYF

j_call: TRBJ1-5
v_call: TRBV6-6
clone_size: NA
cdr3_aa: CASSLDRSDSNQPQHF

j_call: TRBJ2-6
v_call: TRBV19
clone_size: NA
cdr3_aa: CASSTNSGANVLTF

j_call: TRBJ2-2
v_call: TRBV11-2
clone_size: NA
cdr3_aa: CASSVRTSGRTGELFF

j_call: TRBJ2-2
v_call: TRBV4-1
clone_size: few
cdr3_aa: CASEQGAGGELFF

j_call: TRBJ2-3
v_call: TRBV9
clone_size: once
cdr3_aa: CASSSSGASTDTQYF

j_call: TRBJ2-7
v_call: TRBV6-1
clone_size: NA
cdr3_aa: CASSTRSGGTYEQYF

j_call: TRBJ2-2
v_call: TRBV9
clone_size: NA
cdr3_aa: CASSLAFTGELFF

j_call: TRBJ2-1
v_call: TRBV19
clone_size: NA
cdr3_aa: CASSGRFLGGRSYNEQFF

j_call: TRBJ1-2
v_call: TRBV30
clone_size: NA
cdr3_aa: CAWRERPNGYTF

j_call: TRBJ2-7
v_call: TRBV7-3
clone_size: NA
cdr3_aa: CASGLTVGYEQYF

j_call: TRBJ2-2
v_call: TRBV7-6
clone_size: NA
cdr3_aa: CASSGGAALTGELFF